A selection of T cell receptor beta chains follows, all from one sample in a study of T-cell reconstitution after alpha-beta-depleted transplantation in children. TCRdb passed the PCR reads through MiXCR, listing each CDR3 protein once. Seen here are about 280,000 distinct CDR3 sequences, around 10% observed once, and the top ten hold 23%. This material consisted of peripheral blood, taken 180 days after TCRalphabeta/CD19-depleted stem cell transplant. The source of these receptors is a male patient aged 2 to 9 who had a stem cell transplant for chronic granulomatous disease, so the T cells may come from the graft donor. Each CDR3 is given without its conserved first and last residue. The size entry is marked missing in some rows and otherwise reads once, few, many or a size class.

>TRBV20-1|many
SARFLGAGNSYNEQF
>TRBV29-1|many
SGGQGNVETQY
>TRBV28|many
ASSSGPPGEQY
>TRBV5-5|many
ASSLGLGALLYNEQF
>TRBV7-3|many
ASSLWAGVNTGELF
>TRBV29-1|many
SVAARLTDTQY
>TRBV20-1|many
SAKIAGVVQVEQF
>TRBV18|many
ASSPLESSYEQY
>TRBV20-1|many
SADPGGEEKLF
>TRBV20-1|many
SANPRGDTQY
>TRBV7-9|many
ASSNRGPSYEQY
>TRBV6-1|-
ASSEGWDTEAF
>TRBV10-3|few
AISEVGVATGPYGEQF
>TRBV9|many
ASSANQGRETQY
>TRBV5-1|many
ASSYLWGNSPLH
>TRBV30|few
AWNEGPLAGGPFSKNIQY
>TRBV12-3/TRBV12-4|many
ASTLGQGAYEQY
>TRBV20-1|many
SARKFREVETQY
>TRBV12-3/TRBV12-4|many
ASSSGQGLGGNQPQH
>TRBV7-6|many
ASSLKQGDTQY
>TRBV4-3|few
ASSHTDRRTEAF
>TRBV12-3/TRBV12-4|many
ASSGRFGEQF
>TRBV28|many
ASSFPGLADRTDTQY
>TRBV5-1|many
ASSTVQGARTDTQY
>TRBV5-1|many
ASSLNPYEQY
>TRBV20-1|many
SARDLAAFYEQY